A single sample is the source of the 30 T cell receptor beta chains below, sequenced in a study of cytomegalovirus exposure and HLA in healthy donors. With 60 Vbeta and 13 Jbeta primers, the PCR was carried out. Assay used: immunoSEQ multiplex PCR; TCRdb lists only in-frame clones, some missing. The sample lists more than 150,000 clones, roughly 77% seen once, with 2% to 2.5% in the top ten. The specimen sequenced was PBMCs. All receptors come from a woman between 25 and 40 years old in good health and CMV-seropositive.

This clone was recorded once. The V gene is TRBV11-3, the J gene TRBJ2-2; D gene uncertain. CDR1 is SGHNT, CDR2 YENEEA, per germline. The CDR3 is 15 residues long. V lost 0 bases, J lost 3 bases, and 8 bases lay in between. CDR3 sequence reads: CASSLEVTDTGELFF. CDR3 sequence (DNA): TGTGCCAGCAGCTTAGAAGTGACTGACACCGGGGAGCTGTTTTTT.

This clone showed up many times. As DNA, the CDR3 is TGTGCCAGCAGCCGCACAGGGGGAACTAATGAAAAACTGTTTTTT. This translates into CASSRTGGTNEKLFF. The rearrangement uses TRBV11-3 and TRBJ1-4; 8 bases match TRBD1. Germline assignment: CDR1 SGHNT and CDR2 YENEEA. The CDR3 is made up of 15 amino acids. V trimming: 5 bases; J trimming: 1 base; junction bases outside the gene matches: 3. The full variable domain, rest sourced from reference TRBV11-3 and TRBJ1-4, is EAGVVQSPRYKIIEKKQPVAFWCNPISGHNTLYWYLQNLGQGPELLIRYENEEAVDDSQLPKDRFSAERLKGVDSTLKIQPAELGDSAVYLCASSRTGGTNEKLFFGSGTQLSVL.

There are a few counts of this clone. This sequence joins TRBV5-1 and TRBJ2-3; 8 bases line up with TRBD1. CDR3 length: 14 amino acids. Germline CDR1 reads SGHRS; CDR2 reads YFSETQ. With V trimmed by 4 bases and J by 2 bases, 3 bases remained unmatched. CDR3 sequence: CASSLDRATDTQYF. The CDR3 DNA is TGCGCCAGCAGCCTGGACAGGGCCACAGATACGCAGTATTTT.

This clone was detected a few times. This CDR3 reads CASSPWGAEAFF. DNA for the CDR3: TGTGCCAGTAGTCCCTGGGGGGCTGAAGCTTTCTTT. This chain uses TRBV19 with TRBJ1-1, with D perhaps TRBD1 (5 bases). The CDR3 covers 12 residues. Trimming cost V 5 bases and J 6 bases, with 10 bases left between them. Germline V lookup: CDR1 LNHDA, CDR2 SQIVND (reference sequence).

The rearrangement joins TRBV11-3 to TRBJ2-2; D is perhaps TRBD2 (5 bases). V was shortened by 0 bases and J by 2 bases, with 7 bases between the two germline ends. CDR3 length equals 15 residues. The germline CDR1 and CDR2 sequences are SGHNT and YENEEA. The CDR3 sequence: CASSLDGVNTGELFF. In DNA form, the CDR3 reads TGTGCCAGCAGCTTAGACGGGGTCAACACCGGGGAGCTGTTTTTT.

DNA of the CDR3: TGTGCCAGCAGTTTTGGCGGGGGCCCAGATACGCAGTATTTT. Its translation is CASSFGGGPDTQYF. The chain employs TRBV28 and TRBJ2-3; possibly TRBD2 for D (7 bases). The germline V gene encodes CDR1 MDHEN and CDR2 SYDVKM. The CDR3 is 14 amino acids. V was pared by 3 bases and J by 4 bases, with 11 bases between.

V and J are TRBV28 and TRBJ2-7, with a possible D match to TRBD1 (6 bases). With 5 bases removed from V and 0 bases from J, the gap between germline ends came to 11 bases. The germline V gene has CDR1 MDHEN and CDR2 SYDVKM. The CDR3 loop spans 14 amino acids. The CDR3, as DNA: TGTGCCAGCAGTCTCCAGGGGAGCTCCTACGAGCAGTACTTC. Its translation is CASSLQGSSYEQYF.

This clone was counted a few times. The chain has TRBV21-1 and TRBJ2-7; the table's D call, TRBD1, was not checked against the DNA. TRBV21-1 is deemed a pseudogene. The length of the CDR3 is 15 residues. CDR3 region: CASRGQGWWTREQYF. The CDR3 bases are TGTGCCAGCAGAGGACAGGGGTGGTGGACTAGAGAGCAGTACTTC.

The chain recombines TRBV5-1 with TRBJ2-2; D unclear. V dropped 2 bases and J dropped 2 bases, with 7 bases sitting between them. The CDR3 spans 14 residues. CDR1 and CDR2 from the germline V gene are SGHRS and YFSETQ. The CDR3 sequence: CASSFPSNTGELFF. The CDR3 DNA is TGCGCCAGCAGCTTCCCATCCAACACCGGGGAGCTGTTTTTT.

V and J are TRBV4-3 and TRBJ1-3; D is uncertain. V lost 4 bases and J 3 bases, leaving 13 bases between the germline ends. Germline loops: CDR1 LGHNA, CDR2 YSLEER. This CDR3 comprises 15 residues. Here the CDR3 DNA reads TGCGCCAGCAGCCCAGGAGGAACGTATGGAAACACCATATATTTT. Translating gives CASSPGGTYGNTIYF.

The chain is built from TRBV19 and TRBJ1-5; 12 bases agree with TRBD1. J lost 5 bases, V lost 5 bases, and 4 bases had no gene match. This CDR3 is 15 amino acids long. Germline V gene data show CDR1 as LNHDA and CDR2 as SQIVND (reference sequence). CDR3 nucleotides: TGTGCCAGTAGTTTTGGGACAGGGGGCGATCAGCCCCAGCATTTT. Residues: CASSFGTGGDQPQHF.

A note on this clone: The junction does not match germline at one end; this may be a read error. The CDR3 region is CASHSDSHNEQFF. The CDR3 DNA follows: TGTGCCAGCCACTCGGACTCCCACAATGAGCAGTTCTTC. The J gene is TRBJ2-1, the V gene TRBV5-6; D is possibly TRBD2 (5 bases). Germline values: CDR1 SGHDT, CDR2 YYEEEE. The CDR3 loop spans 13 amino acids.

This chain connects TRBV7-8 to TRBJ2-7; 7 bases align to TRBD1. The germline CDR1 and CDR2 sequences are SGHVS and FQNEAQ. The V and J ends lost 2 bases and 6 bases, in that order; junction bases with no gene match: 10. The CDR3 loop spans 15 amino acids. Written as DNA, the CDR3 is TGTGCCAGCAGCTTACGGACAGGCCGACTCTCCGAGCAGTACTTC. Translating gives CASSLRTGRLSEQYF.

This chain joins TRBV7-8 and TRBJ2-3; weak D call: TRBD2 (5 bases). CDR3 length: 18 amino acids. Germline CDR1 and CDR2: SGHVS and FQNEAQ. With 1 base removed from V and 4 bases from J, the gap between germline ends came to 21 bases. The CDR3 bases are TGTGCCAGCAGCTTAGGCCTCCGGGCCGGTACGGAGGCAGATACGCAGTATTTT. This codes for CASSLGLRAGTEADTQYF. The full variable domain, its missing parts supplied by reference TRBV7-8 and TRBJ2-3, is GAGVSQSPRYKVAKRGQDVALRCDPISGHVSLFWYQQALGQGPEFLTYFQNEAQLDKSGLPSDRFFAERPEGSVSTLKIQRTQQEDSAVYLCASSLGLRAGTEADTQYFGPGTRLTVL.

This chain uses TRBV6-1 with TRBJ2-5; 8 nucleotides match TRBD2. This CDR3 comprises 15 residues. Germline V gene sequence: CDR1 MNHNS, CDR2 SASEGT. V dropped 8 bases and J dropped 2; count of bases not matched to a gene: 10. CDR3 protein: CASSLNGGGQETQYF. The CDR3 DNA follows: TGTGCCAGCTCCCTCAACGGGGGGGGACAAGAGACCCAGTACTTC.

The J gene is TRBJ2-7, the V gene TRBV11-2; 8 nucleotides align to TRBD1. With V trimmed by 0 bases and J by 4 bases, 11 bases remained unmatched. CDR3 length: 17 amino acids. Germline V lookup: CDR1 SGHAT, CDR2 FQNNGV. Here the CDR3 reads CASSLERVGRGPYEQYF. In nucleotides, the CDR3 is TGTGCCAGCAGCTTAGAACGAGTGGGCAGGGGGCCATACGAGCAGTACTTC.

CDR3 protein: CASSDRSGTSGLTDTQYF. CDR3 sequence (DNA): TGTGCCAGCAGTGACCGCTCCGGGACTAGCGGTCTCACAGATACGCAGTATTTT. This chain connects TRBV2 to TRBJ2-3, with TRBD2 identical over 11 bases. Germline V gives CDR1 SNHLY, CDR2 FYNNEI. The CDR3 runs to 18 residues. J gave up 2 bases and V 3 bases, and 10 bases lay outside the gene matches.

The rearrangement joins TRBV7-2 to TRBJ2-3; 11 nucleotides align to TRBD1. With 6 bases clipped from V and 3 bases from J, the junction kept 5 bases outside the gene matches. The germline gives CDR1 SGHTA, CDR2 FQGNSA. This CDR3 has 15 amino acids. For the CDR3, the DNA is TGTGCCAGCAGTTTCCGGGACAGGGGGACAGATACGCAGTATTTT. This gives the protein CASSFRDRGTDTQYF.

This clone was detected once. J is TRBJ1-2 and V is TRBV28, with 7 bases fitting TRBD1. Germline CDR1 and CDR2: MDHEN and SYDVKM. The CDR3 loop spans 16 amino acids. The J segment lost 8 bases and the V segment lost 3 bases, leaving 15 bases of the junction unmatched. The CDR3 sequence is CASSFRGDRVGEGYTF. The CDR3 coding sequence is TGTGCCAGCAGTTTCCGGGGCGACAGGGTTGGTGAGGGCTACACCTTC.

CDR3 sequence (DNA): TGTGCCATCAGCGTGGACAGGGGAGAGGCTACGCAGTATTTT. Translating it yields CAISVDRGEATQYF. The V call is TRBV10-3, the J call TRBJ2-3; the match to TRBD1 covers 9 bases. The junction had 9 bases not matched to a gene; V was cut back by 6 bases and J by 8 bases. This CDR3 comprises 14 residues. From germline, CDR1 is ENHRY and CDR2 SYGVKD.

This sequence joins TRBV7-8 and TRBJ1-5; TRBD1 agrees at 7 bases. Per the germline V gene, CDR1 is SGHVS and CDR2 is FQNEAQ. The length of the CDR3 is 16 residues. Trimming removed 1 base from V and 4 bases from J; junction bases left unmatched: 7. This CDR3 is CASSLGRTTGNQPQHF. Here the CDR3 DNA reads TGTGCCAGCAGCTTAGGGAGAACGACAGGGAATCAGCCCCAGCATTTT.

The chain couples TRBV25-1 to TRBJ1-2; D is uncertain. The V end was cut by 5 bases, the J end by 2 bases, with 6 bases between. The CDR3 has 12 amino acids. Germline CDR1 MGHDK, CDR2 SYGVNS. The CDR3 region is CASSFGNYGYTF. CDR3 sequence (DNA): TGTGCCAGCAGTTTCGGGAACTATGGCTACACCTTC.

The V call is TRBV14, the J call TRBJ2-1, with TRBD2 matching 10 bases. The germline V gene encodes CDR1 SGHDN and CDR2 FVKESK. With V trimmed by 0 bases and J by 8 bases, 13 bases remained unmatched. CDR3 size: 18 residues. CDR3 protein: CASSQELTGLASRDEQFF. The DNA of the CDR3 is TGTGCCAGCAGCCAAGAACTCACGGGACTAGCGTCAAGGGATGAGCAGTTCTTC.

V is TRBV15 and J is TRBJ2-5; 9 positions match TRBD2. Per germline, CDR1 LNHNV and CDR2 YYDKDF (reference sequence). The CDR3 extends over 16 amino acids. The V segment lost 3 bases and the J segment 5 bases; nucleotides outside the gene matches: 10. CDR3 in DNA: TGTGCCACCAGCAGTTTAGCGGGGGTAGGCGGTGAGACCCAGTACTTC. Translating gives CATSSLAGVGGETQYF.

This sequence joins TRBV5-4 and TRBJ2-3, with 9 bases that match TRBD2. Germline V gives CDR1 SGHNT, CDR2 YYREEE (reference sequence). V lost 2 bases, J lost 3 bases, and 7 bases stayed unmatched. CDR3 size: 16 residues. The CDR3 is CASSFRAGGGTDTQYF. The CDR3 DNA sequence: TGTGCCAGCAGCTTTAGAGCGGGGGGAGGAACAGATACGCAGTATTTT.

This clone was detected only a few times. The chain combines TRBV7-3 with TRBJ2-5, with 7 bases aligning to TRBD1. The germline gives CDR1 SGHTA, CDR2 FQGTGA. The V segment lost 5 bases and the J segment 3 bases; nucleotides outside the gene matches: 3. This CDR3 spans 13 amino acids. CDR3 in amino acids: CASSTGTEETQYF. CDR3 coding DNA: TGTGCCAGCAGCACAGGGACAGAAGAGACCCAGTACTTC.

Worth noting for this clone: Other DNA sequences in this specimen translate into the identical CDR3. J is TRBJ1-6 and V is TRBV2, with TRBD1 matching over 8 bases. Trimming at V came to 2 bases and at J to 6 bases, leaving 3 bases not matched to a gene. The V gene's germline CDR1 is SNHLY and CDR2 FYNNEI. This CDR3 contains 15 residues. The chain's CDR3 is CASSESTGGNSPLHF. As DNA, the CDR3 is TGTGCCAGCAGTGAATCCACAGGGGGTAATTCACCCCTCCACTTT.

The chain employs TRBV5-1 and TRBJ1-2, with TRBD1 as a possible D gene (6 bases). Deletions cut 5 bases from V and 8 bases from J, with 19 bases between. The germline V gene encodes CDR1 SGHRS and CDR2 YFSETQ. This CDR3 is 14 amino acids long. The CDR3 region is CASSISPDSSGYTF. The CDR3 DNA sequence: TGCGCCAGCAGTATATCACCGGACAGTTCCGGCTACACCTTC.

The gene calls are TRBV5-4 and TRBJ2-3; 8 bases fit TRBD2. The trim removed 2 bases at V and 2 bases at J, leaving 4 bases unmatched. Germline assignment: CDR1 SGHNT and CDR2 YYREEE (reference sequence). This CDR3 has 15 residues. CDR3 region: CASSFGAGATDTQYF. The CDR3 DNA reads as TGTGCCAGCAGCTTCGGAGCGGGGGCCACAGATACGCAGTATTTT.

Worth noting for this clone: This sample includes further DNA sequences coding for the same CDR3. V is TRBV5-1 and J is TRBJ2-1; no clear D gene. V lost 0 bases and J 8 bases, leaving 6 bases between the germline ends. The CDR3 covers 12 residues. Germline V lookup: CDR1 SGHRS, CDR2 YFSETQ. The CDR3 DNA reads TGCGCCAGCAGCTTGGGAGGTGATGAGCAGTTCTTC. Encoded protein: CASSLGGDEQFF.